This TCR beta chain was identified in a study of T cells after posttransplantation cyclophosphamide. Assay used: immunoSEQ multiplex PCR; TCRdb lists only in-frame clones, some missing. The table lists around 22,000 clones, 86% of them singletons. General observations from the study: TRB clonality was highly associated with recipient CMV seropositivity and reactivation. Later post-transplant blood repertoires were often dominated by donor CD8+ memory clones. Skin or GI-infiltrating T cells shared few TRB sequences with blood.

Comments on this clone: Its antigen is unidentified.

CDR1 is LNHDA, CDR2 SQIVND, per germline (reference sequence). V lost 6 bases and J 2 bases, leaving 17 bases between the germline ends. CDR3 length equals 16 residues. Cyclophosphamide on days +3 and +4 followed busulfan-fludarabine conditioning and a marrow graft. The input for sequencing was PBMCs, taken after allogeneic stem cell transplant with posttransplant cyclophosphamide. The chain carries TRBV19 and TRBJ1-5; possibly TRBD1 for D (5 bases). The clonotype comes from a female patient aged 30 to 40 who received an allogeneic stem cell transplant from an unrelated donor, was CMV-positive, and had no GVHD. Some of the T cells may derive from the graft donor. In DNA, the CDR3 is TGTGCCAGTAGGCCCCCCTTTGGGGCTGGCAATCAGCCCCAGCATTTT. Protein: CASRPPFGAGNQPQHF.